The 18 T cell receptor beta chains listed next were all sequenced from one sample in a study of blood T cell repertoires in COVID-19. Sequencing used immunoSEQ multiplex PCR; TCRdb keeps in-frame clones, though not all of them. The top ten hold about 12% of the sample, which has about 120,000 clones, under 85% seen once. The sample consisted of peripheral blood. All receptors derive from a man in his 60s with acute or convalescent COVID-19.

The chain combines TRBV7-2 with TRBJ2-1; 7 positions agree with TRBD2. CDR3 size: 16 residues. Trimming at V came to 3 bases and at J to 2 bases, leaving 7 bases not matched to a gene. Germline V gene sequence: CDR1 SGHTA, CDR2 FQGNSA. The CDR3 DNA reads as TGTGCCAGCAGCTTCGTAGGAAGCGGGGCCTACAATGAGCAGTTCTTC. Translation: CASSFVGSGAYNEQFF.

This clone was recorded once. The chain employs TRBV18 and TRBJ1-1, with D tentatively TRBD1 (6 bases). CDR1 is KGHSH, CDR2 LQKENI, per germline. Deletions cut 6 bases from V and 0 bases from J, with 17 bases between. There are 16 residues in the CDR3. CDR3 amino acids: CASSLRRQDLNTEAFF. CDR3 sequence (DNA): TGTGCCAGCTCCCTGCGACGACAGGACTTGAACACTGAAGCTTTCTTT.

CDR3 sequence (DNA): TGTGCCAGCAGCCCGGAGGCGACAGGGTACAATGAGCAGTTCTTC. It codes for CASSPEATGYNEQFF. The chain has TRBV5-4 and TRBJ2-1; 7 nucleotides align to TRBD1. V lost 4 bases, J lost 4 bases, and 8 bases stayed unmatched. This CDR3 comprises 15 residues. Germline CDR1 is SGHNT and CDR2 is YYREEE (reference sequence).

The genes are TRBV9 and TRBJ2-7, with 8 nucleotides matching TRBD2. Germline CDR1 is SGDLS and CDR2 is YYNGEE. V was pared by 4 bases and J by 0 bases, with 6 bases of the junction left unmatched. The length of the CDR3 is 15 residues. In DNA, the CDR3 is TGTGCCAGCAGCTTTAGCGGGACCGGCTCCTACGAGCAGTACTTC. This encodes CASSFSGTGSYEQYF.

This chain uses TRBV2 with TRBJ2-5, with 9 bases aligning to TRBD2. This CDR3 has 16 amino acids. Per the germline V gene, CDR1 is SNHLY and CDR2 is FYNNEI. With 4 bases clipped from V and 5 bases from J, the junction kept 11 bases outside the gene matches. The DNA for the CDR3 is TGTGCCAGCAGTGGGGACGCGGGAGGGCCGGGGGAGACCCAGTACTTC. Amino acids: CASSGDAGGPGETQYF.

J is TRBJ2-7 and V is TRBV27; 9 positions agree with TRBD1. Germline V gene data show CDR1 as MNHEY and CDR2 as SMNVEV (reference sequence). This CDR3 has 11 amino acids. Written as DNA, the CDR3 is TGTCCTCTCGGACAGGGGTACGAGCAGTACTTC. This gives the protein CPLGQGYEQYF.

The gene calls are TRBV27 and TRBJ1-1, with D perhaps matching TRBD1 (5 bases). CDR1 and CDR2 from the germline V gene are MNHEY and SMNVEV (reference sequence). V lost 5 bases, J lost 1 base, and 23 bases lay in between. CDR3 length: 18 amino acids. The DNA of the CDR3 is TGTGCCAGCAGTATATATTCCGGCAGGGAGGATAGGAACACTGAAGCTTTCTTT. Encoded protein: CASSIYSGREDRNTEAFF.

This sequence joins TRBV28 and TRBJ2-7; D call uncertain. Deletions cut 10 bases from V and 1 base from J, with 5 bases between. Germline V gene sequence: CDR1 MDHEN, CDR2 SYDVKM. The CDR3 extends over 10 amino acids. The CDR3 DNA is TGTGCCACTAGGTCCTACGAGCAGTACTTC. It encodes CATRSYEQYF.

V is TRBV7-3 and J is TRBJ2-5; 11 bases are a match to TRBD2. V was clipped by 2 bases and J by 5 bases; unmatched bases: 10. Per the germline V gene, CDR1 is SGHTA and CDR2 is FQGTGA. This CDR3 spans 17 amino acids. The CDR3 is CASSLGLAGGGMETQYF. The CDR3 nucleotides read TGTGCCAGCAGCTTAGGGCTAGCGGGAGGCGGAATGGAGACCCAGTACTTC. The variable domain in full, completed from reference TRBV7-3 and TRBJ2-5, reads GAGVSQTPSNKVTEKGKYVELRCDPISGHTALYWYRQSLGQGPEFLIYFQGTGAADDSGLPNDRFFAVRPEGSVSTLKIQRTERGDSAVYLCASSLGLAGGGMETQYFGPGTRLLVL.

Points on this clone: The same CDR3 is also encoded by other DNA sequences in this sample. V usage is TRBV18 and J usage is TRBJ2-5; D is unresolved. The CDR3 runs to 12 residues. CDR1 and CDR2 from the germline V gene are KGHSH and LQKENI. V lost 3 bases, J lost 5 bases, and 7 bases lay in between. The CDR3 DNA sequence: TGTGCCAGCTCACCTCCCGGGGAGACCCAGTACTTC. This sequence encodes CASSPPGETQYF.

The V gene is TRBV2, the J gene TRBJ1-2; D is undetermined. V lost 4 bases, J lost 5 bases, and 8 bases lay in between. In germline, CDR1 is SNHLY, CDR2 FYNNEI. The CDR3 is 12 residues long. The CDR3 here is CASSGEEYGYTF. The DNA of the CDR3 is TGTGCCAGCAGTGGGGAGGAGTATGGCTACACCTTC.

This clone was seen a handful of times. The chain combines TRBV5-1 with TRBJ2-5, with TRBD1 identical over 10 bases. The germline gives CDR1 SGHRS, CDR2 YFSETQ. The J segment lost 5 bases and the V segment lost 4 bases, leaving 14 bases of the junction unmatched. The CDR3 covers 17 residues. DNA for the CDR3: TGCGCCAGCAGCGGGGGACAGGGGCTCCCGTCTGCGGAGACCCAGTACTTC. It yields the protein CASSGGQGLPSAETQYF.

J is TRBJ2-3 and V is TRBV18; TRBD2 is a possible D gene (6 bases). This CDR3 spans 13 amino acids. Germline V gene lookup returns CDR1 KGHSH and CDR2 LQKENI. Between the trimmed V and J ends, which lost 3 bases and 6 bases, there was a span of 10 bases. The chain's CDR3 is CASSPGGSDTQYF. The DNA of the CDR3 is TGTGCCAGCTCACCCGGGGGTTCTGATACGCAGTATTTT.

This clone was detected only a few times. V and J are TRBV7-3 and TRBJ1-2; D not resolved. The V gene lost 3 bases and the J gene lost 7 bases, with 21 bases spanning the gap. Germline V lookup: CDR1 SGHTA, CDR2 FQGTGA. This CDR3 contains 16 residues. CDR3: CASSLSPEGMRGGYTF. The CDR3 region has the DNA TGTGCCAGCAGCTTGTCCCCAGAGGGTATGAGAGGTGGCTACACCTTC.

V and J are TRBV11-3 and TRBJ2-5, with 14 bases fitting TRBD2. From germline, CDR1 is SGHNT and CDR2 YENEEA. V was clipped by 5 bases and J by 4 bases; unmatched bases: 3. This CDR3 has 15 amino acids. CDR3 in DNA: TGTGCCAGCAGCAGGACTAGCGGGAGGTTAGAGACCCAGTACTTC. Translated: CASSRTSGRLETQYF.

The chain joins TRBV5-1 to TRBJ1-1, with a possible D match to TRBD1 (5 bases). CDR3 length equals 16 residues. Trimming removed 0 bases at V and 5 bases at J, with 17 bases between. The germline gives CDR1 SGHRS, CDR2 YFSETQ. The CDR3 reads CASSLGPQAQGTEAFF. The CDR3 DNA reads TGCGCCAGCAGCTTGGGACCACAGGCCCAGGGTACTGAAGCTTTCTTT.

The rearrangement joins TRBV19 to TRBJ2-2, with 8 bases that match TRBD1. In germline, CDR1 is LNHDA, CDR2 SQIVND (reference sequence). The CDR3 loop spans 15 amino acids. V shed 10 bases, J shed 0 bases, and the junction held 7 bases outside the gene matches. CDR3 nucleotide sequence: TGTGCCACCCCGGGCAGGGGGCCGAACACCGGGGAGCTGTTTTTT. Translating it yields CATPGRGPNTGELFF.

The chain joins TRBV30 to TRBJ2-1; 11 bases are a match to TRBD2. This CDR3 is built from 14 residues. Per the germline V gene, CDR1 is GTSNPN and CDR2 is SVGIG (reference sequence). The junction had 14 bases not matched to a gene; V was cut back by 7 bases and J by 12 bases. The CDR3 region is CASTGTSGGFGQFF. The CDR3, as DNA: TGTGCCTCTACCGGGACTAGCGGCGGGTTTGGGCAGTTCTTC.